This T cell receptor (beta chain) was documented in a study of cytomegalovirus exposure and HLA in healthy donors. The J segment lost 2 bases and the V segment lost 1 base, leaving 4 bases of the junction unmatched. The CDR3 runs 15 residues. The germline V gene encodes CDR1 SEHNR and CDR2 FQNEAQ (reference sequence). The PCR ran on 60 Vbeta and 13 Jbeta primers. Clones were sequenced by immunoSEQ multiplex PCR, and TCRdb holds only the in-frame ones, with some missing. The sample contains around 120,000 clones, about 66% of which appear only once. The V gene is TRBV7-9, the J gene TRBJ1-2, with 7 bases matching TRBD1. This clonotype was obtained from a man aged 25 to 45 in good health and CMV-seropositive. Sequencing was carried out using PBMCs. For the CDR3, the DNA is TGTGCCAGCAGCTTAGGATCAGGGGGGAACTATGGCTACACCTTC. It codes for CASSLGSGGNYGYTF. Looking up the rest from reference TRBV7-9 and TRBJ1-2 gives the full variable domain: DTGVSQNPRHKITKRGQNVTFRCDPISEHNRLYWYRQTLGQGPEFLTYFQNEAQLEKSRLLSDRFSAERPKGSFSTLEIQRTEQGDSAMYLCASSLGSGGNYGYTFGSGTRLTVV.